This T cell receptor (beta chain) was sequenced in a study of immune cell composition in non-small cell lung cancer. Study background: Tumours were mainly lung adenocarcinoma or squamous cell carcinoma. Overall study findings and caveats: Smoking pack-years did not significantly correlate with tumour TCR-beta clonality. Shared sequences between tumour-reactive and dominant in vivo clones were not proven.

A word on this clone: Its antigen is still unknown.

Produced via immunoSEQ multiplex PCR; TCRdb's table is partial and in-frame only. The sample yields under 2,000 clones, about four fifths seen once. Normal lung was sampled as far from the tumour as possible, at least 3 cm. Genomic DNA came from frozen unsorted single-cell suspensions. This CDR3 comprises 15 residues. The trim removed 0 bases at V and 8 bases at J, leaving 5 bases unmatched. Germline V gene data show CDR1 as SGHRS and CDR2 as YFSETQ. The clonotype was recovered from a human donor with non-small cell lung cancer. This chain connects TRBV5-1 to TRBJ2-1, with 10 bases matching TRBD2. The sequenced sample consisted of non-adjacent lung tissue. In nucleotides, the CDR3 is TGCGCCAGCAGCTTGGAGCCTAGCGGGAGAGATGAGCAGTTCTTC. It codes for CASSLEPSGRDEQFF.